Listed below are T cell receptor beta chains from one sample, sequenced in a study of T-cell reconstitution after alpha-beta-depleted transplantation in children. One entry per CDR3 protein, called by TCRdb with MiXCR from the PCR reads. The sample contains around 370,000 distinct CDR3 sequences, 9% to 12% of which appear only once. The sequenced sample was PBMCs from the stem cell graft donor, obtained from the stem cell graft. These receptors were obtained from a human donor who donated a stem cell graft to a child with acute lymphoblastic leukemia. CDR3s include the opening cysteine and the closing phenylalanine or tryptophan. Each record gives: V gene, J gene, CDR3 protein.

>TRBV12-5|TRBJ2-3
CASGLGSGGPSTDTQYF
>TRBV7-2|TRBJ2-7
CASSLITGVPYEQYF
>TRBV7-9|TRBJ2-4
CASSPARGPPSSIQYF
>TRBV12-3/TRBV12-4|TRBJ2-7
CASSQGVRYEQYF
>TRBV10-3|TRBJ1-2
CAISEGPGSGYTF
>TRBV5-6|TRBJ1-3
CASRTGMGSGNTIYF
>TRBV7-2|TRBJ1-3
CASSPQGPSGNTIYF
>TRBV5-5|TRBJ2-1
CASSFITSGASYNEQFF
>TRBV3-1|TRBJ2-1
CASSQGVGAGGNEQFF
>TRBV19|TRBJ2-1
CASHRAGSTYNEQFF
>TRBV19|TRBJ1-2
CASRLGGFDGYTF
>TRBV10-3|TRBJ2-4
CAISESLAWTNIQYF
>TRBV29-1|TRBJ2-7
CSVDDRVTHEQYF
>TRBV7-9|TRBJ1-5
CASRKGTQPQHF
>TRBV20-1|TRBJ1-1
CSARVGGTGILRDTEAFF
>TRBV7-9|TRBJ2-4
CASSSGLGMSPKNIQYF
>TRBV7-9|TRBJ2-7
CASRGLPNEQYF
>TRBV5-1|TRBJ2-3
CSRDGFCTDTQYF
>TRBV5-1|TRBJ1-2
CASSLVGDQSGYTF
>TRBV19|TRBJ2-1
CASRPGQGVGEQFF
>TRBV4-2|TRBJ2-7
CASSQGVLAGGYEQYF
>TRBV7-3|TRBJ2-1
CASSSPGTANNEQFF
>TRBV11-2|TRBJ2-3
CASRVQGADTQYF
>TRBV29-1|TRBJ2-5
CSVEAETQYF
>TRBV12-3/TRBV12-4|TRBJ2-7
CASQLAGGSYEQYF
>TRBV6-2/TRBV6-3|TRBJ2-2
CASSHITGEVFF
>TRBV7-9|TRBJ2-5
CASSSDRGIRETQYF
>TRBV7-9|TRBJ2-5
CASSLPPGDKETQYF